Below are 14 T cell receptor beta chains sequenced from a single sample in a study of spatial heterogeneity in lung cancer. This sample's time point: sample taken at primary tumor resection. Extraction of whole RNA from tumor, nontumor lung or frozen PBMC preceded unsorted sequencing. A single record per CDR3 protein comes from TCRdb applying MiXCR to the 5' RACE reads. Of fewer than 45,000 distinct CDR3 sequences in the sample, approximately 6.5% were seen once. Here the sequenced sample was PBMCs, taken at surgery. All receptors come from a female donor with early-stage non-small cell lung cancer.

This clonotype was recorded a few times. J is TRBJ1-2 and V is TRBV9; D is uncertain. V was pared by 3 bases and J by 2 bases, with 14 bases between. In germline, CDR1 is SGDLS, CDR2 YYNGEE. The CDR3 length is 15 residues. Here the CDR3 DNA reads TGTGCCAGCAGCGCAATCAGCGACGGGAACTATGGCTACACCTTC. This sequence encodes CASSAISDGNYGYTF.

This clonotype was recorded a few times. The genes are TRBV6-8 and TRBJ1-5, with no clear D. CDR1 is MNHGY and CDR2 is SAAAGT in the germline V gene. V lost 8 bases to trimming and J lost 7 bases, with 15 bases between them. The CDR3 loop spans 13 amino acids. The CDR3: CASHYPGNQPQHF. CDR3 nucleotides: TGTGCCAGCCATTACCCGGGGAACCAGCCCCAGCATTTT.

This clonotype was detected many times. This chain connects TRBV5-1 to TRBJ2-3; D unresolved. Deletions cut 1 base from V and 4 bases from J, with 13 bases between. The germline V gene encodes CDR1 SGHRS and CDR2 YFSETQ. The CDR3 runs 15 residues. The CDR3, as DNA: TGCGCCAGCAGCTTGCAGCGTTGGGGTTCAGATACGCAGTATTTT. This codes for CASSLQRWGSDTQYF.

This clonotype was picked up a small number of times. This chain uses TRBV7-2 with TRBJ1-1, with D tentatively TRBD1 (5 bases). The CDR3 totals 16 residues. V gave up 7 bases and J gave up 1 base, with 19 bases separating them. CDR1 and CDR2 from the germline V gene are SGHTA and FQGNSA. In DNA, the CDR3 is TGTGCCAGCACCGACACCAGTCGGACAAAGAACACTGAAGCTTTCTTT. Amino acids: CASTDTSRTKNTEAFF.

The sample holds many counts of this clonotype. This chain links TRBV6-2 or TRBV6-3 with TRBJ1-1; a possible D gene is TRBD1 (5 bases). The CDR3 sequence is 15 residues long. Trimming removed 6 bases from V and 2 bases from J, with 16 bases in between. The germline CDR1 and CDR2 sequences are MNHEY and SVGEGT. The CDR3 DNA is TGTGCCAGCAGCCGCATTTCGACAGTCAACACTGAAGCTTTCTTT. This codes for CASSRISTVNTEAFF.

Many counts were recorded for this clonotype. The rearrangement joins TRBV5-8 to TRBJ1-4, with TRBD1 identical over 7 bases. CDR3 length: 14 residues. Trimming at V came to 4 bases and at J to 11 bases, leaving 11 bases not matched to a gene. The germline gives CDR1 SGHTS, CDR2 YDEGEE. CDR3 loop: CASSPGTVRGKLFF. The DNA of the CDR3 is TGTGCCAGCAGCCCAGGGACAGTTCGGGGGAAACTGTTTTTT.

The gene calls are TRBV7-8 and TRBJ2-7; D unclear. Per germline, CDR1 SGHVS and CDR2 FQNEAQ. CDR3 length: 13 residues. V was pared by 3 bases and J by 2 bases, with 8 bases between. The CDR3 region has the DNA TGTGCCAGCAGCTTTCGACTGGCCTACGAGCAGTACTTC. This encodes CASSFRLAYEQYF. Full variable domain (missing parts from reference TRBV7-8 and TRBJ2-7): GAGVSQSPRYKVAKRGQDVALRCDPISGHVSLFWYQQALGQGPEFLTYFQNEAQLDKSGLPSDRFFAERPEGSVSTLKIQRTQQEDSAVYLCASSFRLAYEQYFGPGTRLTVT.

This clonotype was seen repeatedly, ten times or more. The chain recombines TRBV7-9 with TRBJ1-1, with TRBD1 as a possible D gene (5 bases). Between the trimmed V and J ends, which lost 0 bases and 8 bases, there was a span of 10 bases. This CDR3 spans 13 amino acids. Germline V gene sequence: CDR1 SEHNR, CDR2 FQNEAQ (reference sequence). CDR3 protein: CASSLAVRTEAFF. CDR3 bases: TGTGCCAGCAGCTTAGCGGTACGGACAGAAGCTTTCTTT.

There are a few counts of this clonotype. J is TRBJ1-5 and V is TRBV6-6, with 9 bases identical to TRBD1. The CDR3 is 13 amino acids. V dropped 7 bases and J dropped 4; count of bases not matched to a gene: 2. The germline V gene has CDR1 MNHNY and CDR2 SVGAGI (reference sequence). CDR3 sequence: CASIGQGNQPQHF. The CDR3, as DNA: TGTGCCAGCATTGGACAGGGGAATCAGCCCCAGCATTTT.

This clonotype was seen ten or more times. This chain links TRBV29-1 with TRBJ1-1; D ambiguous. The length of the CDR3 is 13 residues. Trimming cost V 3 bases and J 2 bases, with 10 bases left between them. Germline V gives CDR1 SQVTM, CDR2 ANQGSEA. The CDR3 coding sequence is TGCAGCGTTGAGCGTAGACTTAACACTGAAGCTTTCTTT. Its translation is CSVERRLNTEAFF.

This clonotype was observed a handful of times. The chain recombines TRBV7-2 with TRBJ2-1; 9 bases map to TRBD2. The V segment lost 2 bases and the J segment 2 bases; nucleotides outside the gene matches: 4. The CDR3 length is 16 residues. CDR1 and CDR2 from the germline V gene are SGHTA and FQGNSA. Here the CDR3 reads CASSLTTSGTYNEQFF. CDR3 DNA sequence: TGTGCCAGCAGCTTAACGACTAGCGGAACCTACAATGAGCAGTTCTTC. Supplemented by reference TRBV7-2 and TRBJ2-1, the full variable domain reads GAGVSQSPSNKVTEKGKDVELRCDPISGHTALYWYRQSLGQGLEFLIYFQGNSAPDKSGLPSDRFSAERTGGSVSTLTIQRTQQEDSAVYLCASSLTTSGTYNEQFFGPGTRLTVL.

This clonotype was detected many times. The chain combines TRBV5-1 with TRBJ1-6, with 10 bases matching TRBD1. This CDR3 is built from 16 residues. V lost 2 bases to trimming and J lost 6 bases; unmatched junction nucleotides: 5. Per the germline V gene, CDR1 is SGHRS and CDR2 is YFSETQ. The CDR3 reads CASSLGTGAGNSPLHF. The CDR3 DNA reads TGCGCCAGCAGCTTAGGGACAGGGGCGGGTAATTCACCCCTCCACTTT.

Only a few counts were recorded for this clonotype. This chain links TRBV20-1 with TRBJ1-5; D perhaps matches TRBD1 (5 bases). Germline CDR1 reads DFQATT; CDR2 reads SNEGSKA (reference sequence). The CDR3 is 12 residues long. V shed 7 bases and J shed 1 base, with 8 bases lying between them. The DNA of the CDR3 is TGCAGTGTGGGGGGAAGCAATCAGCCCCAGCATTTT. Protein: CSVGGSNQPQHF.

This chain joins TRBV7-3 and TRBJ2-3; no firm D call. The CDR3 is 13 amino acids. V shed 5 bases and J shed 9 bases, with 15 bases lying between them. Germline CDR1 and CDR2: SGHTA and FQGTGA. The CDR3 loop reads CASSPAPSRTQYF. The CDR3 coding sequence is TGTGCCAGCAGCCCGGCCCCTAGTAGGACGCAGTATTTT. Full variable domain (missing parts from reference TRBV7-3 and TRBJ2-3): GAGVSQTPSNKVTEKGKYVELRCDPISGHTALYWYRQSLGQGPEFLIYFQGTGAADDSGLPNDRFFAVRPEGSVSTLKIQRTERGDSAVYLCASSPAPSRTQYFGPGTRLTVL.